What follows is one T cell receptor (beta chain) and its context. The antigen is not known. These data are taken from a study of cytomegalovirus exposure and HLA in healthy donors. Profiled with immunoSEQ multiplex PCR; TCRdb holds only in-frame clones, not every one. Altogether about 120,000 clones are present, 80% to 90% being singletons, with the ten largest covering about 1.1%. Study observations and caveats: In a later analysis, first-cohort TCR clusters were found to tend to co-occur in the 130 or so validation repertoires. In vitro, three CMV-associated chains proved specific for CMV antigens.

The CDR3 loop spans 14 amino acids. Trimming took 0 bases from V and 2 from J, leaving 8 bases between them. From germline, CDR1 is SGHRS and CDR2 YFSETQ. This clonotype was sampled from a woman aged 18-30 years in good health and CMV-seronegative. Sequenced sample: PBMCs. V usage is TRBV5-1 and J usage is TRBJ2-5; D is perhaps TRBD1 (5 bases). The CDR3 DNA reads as TGCGCCAGCAGCTTGGGGGGCCGGCAAGAGACCCAGTACTTC. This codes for CASSLGGRQETQYF.